The clone carrying this TCR beta chain was recorded only once. The CDR3 sequence is 14 residues long. Trimming took 5 bases from V and 5 from J; bases not matched to a gene: 6. The germline V gene encodes CDR1 SGHTA and CDR2 FQGTGA. The data stem from a study of cytomegalovirus exposure and HLA in healthy donors. The PCR contained 60 Vbeta and 13 Jbeta primers. Assay used: immunoSEQ multiplex PCR; TCRdb lists only in-frame clones, some missing. The sample includes fewer than 150,000 clones, approximately 80% of them seen just once. V gene TRBV7-3 combines with J gene TRBJ2-5; TRBD2 matches 9 bases. This receptor was identified in a woman younger than 45 in good health and CMV-seropositive. The sequenced sample was PBMCs. The CDR3 DNA follows: TGTGCCAGCAGCCCAGGGACTAGCCGGGAGACCCAGTACTTC. The encoded protein is CASSPGTSRETQYF.